The 23 T cell receptor beta chains below all came from one sample that was sequenced in a study of T cells in Graves' hyperthyroidism and ophthalmopathy. Amplification of TCR beta CDR3 regions used RNA as the template. RT-PCR in the first round (using the HTBI primer set) targeted the TCR CDR3. Using its own MiXCR run on the multiplex PCR reads, TCRdb lists one record per CDR3 protein. Among about 580,000 distinct CDR3 sequences listed, more than 45% were seen once. Input material: peripheral blood or thyroid tissue (not recorded which). The receptors originated from a woman between 18 and 29 years old with Graves' hyperthyroidism.

This clonotype came up many times. The rearrangement joins TRBV2 to TRBJ1-5; D is ambiguous. The CDR3 consists of 13 residues. The V gene's germline CDR1 is SNHLY and CDR2 FYNNEI. V was shortened by 6 bases and J by 0 bases, with 6 bases between the two germline ends. The CDR3 sequence: CASRKDSNQPQHF. Written as DNA, the CDR3 is TGTGCCAGCAGGAAAGATAGCAATCAGCCCCAGCATTTT.

The chain uses TRBV7-9 and TRBJ2-7; D is unresolved. Germline loops: CDR1 SEHNR, CDR2 FQNEAQ (reference sequence). V was cut by 5 bases and J by 8 bases, with 16 bases left in between. This CDR3 comprises 13 residues. The CDR3 protein is CASSRGVGPKQYF. As DNA, the CDR3 is TGTGCCAGCAGCCGTGGTGTCGGTCCCAAGCAGTACTTC.

In DNA form, the CDR3 reads TGTGCCAGCAGTTTATCCCTGGGGACATCCTACGAGCAGTACTTC. This sequence encodes CASSLSLGTSYEQYF. The chain employs TRBV7-8 and TRBJ2-7; a possible D gene is TRBD1 (6 bases). The CDR3 contains 15 residues. The germline CDR1 and CDR2 sequences are SGHVS and FQNEAQ. V was clipped by 6 bases and J by 1 base, with 16 bases between them.

This clonotype was counted ten times or more. This chain joins TRBV19 and TRBJ1-2; weak D call: TRBD1 (5 bases). The CDR3 is 15 residues long. Germline V gene lookup returns CDR1 LNHDA and CDR2 SQIVND (reference sequence). The V end was cut by 3 bases, the J end by 5 bases, with 16 bases between. The CDR3: CASSIGAGKWYGYTF. The CDR3 DNA sequence: TGTGCCAGTAGTATTGGAGCAGGGAAGTGGTATGGCTACACCTTC.

This clonotype was found a few times. The chain employs TRBV7-3 and TRBJ2-3, with D hard to call. The CDR3 length is 14 residues. V lost 1 base, J lost 6 bases, and 11 bases lay in between. Germline loops: CDR1 SGHTA, CDR2 FQGTGA. The CDR3 sequence is CASSLRPALDTQYF. The CDR3 DNA reads TGTGCCAGCAGCTTAAGGCCAGCACTGGATACGCAGTATTTT.

This clonotype has a single count. The chain has TRBV7-9 and TRBJ2-7, with D possibly TRBD2 on 6 matching bases. The germline V gene encodes CDR1 SEHNR and CDR2 FQNEAQ (reference sequence). This CDR3 is 15 amino acids long. V was trimmed by 10 bases and J by 0 bases, leaving 19 bases between them. CDR3 amino acids: CATQSLAEISYEQYF. The DNA of the CDR3 is TGTGCCACCCAATCTTTAGCGGAAATCTCCTACGAGCAGTACTTC.

This clonotype was seen at least ten times. The genes are TRBV9 and TRBJ1-2; no definite D call. This CDR3 comprises 17 residues. V gave up 0 bases and J gave up 2 bases, with 17 bases separating them. In germline, CDR1 is SGDLS, CDR2 YYNGEE. DNA for the CDR3: TGTGCCAGCAGCGTAGGCGGACTAGCAGGTCCGAACTATGGCTACACCTTC. Protein product: CASSVGGLAGPNYGYTF. The full variable domain, its missing parts supplied by reference TRBV9 and TRBJ1-2, is DSGVTQTPKHLITATGQRVTLRCSPRSGDLSVYWYQQSLDQGLQFLIQYYNGEERAKGNILERFSAQQFPDLHSELNLSSLELGDSALYFCASSVGGLAGPNYGYTFGSGTRLTVV.

This clonotype was seen many times. V and J are TRBV18 and TRBJ2-7; D not certain. The CDR3 has 13 residues. Germline-derived CDR1 and CDR2 are KGHSH and LQKENI. V dropped 0 bases and J dropped 9 bases, with 12 bases sitting between them. For the CDR3, the DNA is TGTGCCAGCTCACCACCGTTACTCGCGAGGCAGTACTTC. Encoded protein: CASSPPLLARQYF.

This clonotype has a handful of counts. The chain combines TRBV20-1 with TRBJ2-3; the D gene is possibly TRBD2 (6 bases). This CDR3 comprises 12 residues. Germline CDR1 reads DFQATT; CDR2 reads SNEGSKA (reference sequence). The V end was cut by 3 bases, the J end by 3 bases, with 7 bases between. The CDR3 DNA follows: TGCAGTGCTAGCGGGAGAACAGATACGCAGTATTTT. This sequence encodes CSASGRTDTQYF.

The V and J genes are TRBV12-3 or TRBV12-4 and TRBJ1-1, with D possibly being TRBD1 (6 bases). The CDR3 covers 13 residues. The V and J ends lost 5 bases and 7 bases respectively, with 14 bases between them. CDR3 loop: CASSLGTRGEAFF. For the CDR3, the DNA is TGTGCCAGCAGTCTTGGGACACGAGGTGAAGCTTTCTTT.

J is TRBJ1-5 and V is TRBV30, with TRBD1 as a possible D gene (6 bases). Per germline, CDR1 GTSNPN and CDR2 SVGIG (reference sequence). The CDR3 runs 15 residues. V lost 3 bases to trimming and J lost 4 bases, with 16 bases between them. Here the CDR3 DNA reads TGTGCCTGGAGAAAGGACGGGGGCACTAATCAGCCCCAGCATTTT. Its protein is CAWRKDGGTNQPQHF.

This clonotype was recorded at least ten times. The gene calls are TRBV29-1 and TRBJ1-1; 7 bases fit TRBD1. The CDR3 contains 12 residues. CDR1 is SQVTM, CDR2 ANQGSEA, per germline. V trimming: 7 bases; J trimming: 2 bases; junction bases outside the gene matches: 4. The DNA of the CDR3 is TGCAGCGATGGACAGGTTAACACTGAAGCTTTCTTT. Its translation: CSDGQVNTEAFF.

A remark on this clonotype: Just one base apart from a much larger clone, this may be a read error. The J gene is TRBJ2-2, the V gene TRBV2; either TRBD1 or TRBD2 may fit D (5 bases each). CDR3 length: 17 amino acids. Germline V lookup: CDR1 SNHLY, CDR2 FYNNEI. CDR3 nucleotide sequence: TGTGCCAGCAGTGAAGATACTGGGGGTCCGAACGCCGGGGAGCTGTTTTTT. Encoded protein: CASSEDTGGPNAGELFF.

V gene TRBV12-3 or TRBV12-4 combines with J gene TRBJ2-2; D gene uncertain. The V end was cut by 5 bases, the J end by 11 bases, with 18 bases between. CDR3 size: 14 residues. CDR3 DNA: TGTGCCAGCAGTCCAACACGAACAGTGAACGAGCTGTTTTTT. It encodes CASSPTRTVNELFF.

The chain couples TRBV7-2 to TRBJ1-1, with 7 bases lining up with TRBD1. V was pared by 3 bases and J by 3 bases, with 16 bases of the junction left unmatched. Per germline, CDR1 SGHTA and CDR2 FQGNSA. The CDR3 is 18 residues long. In DNA form, the CDR3 reads TGTGCCAGCAGCTTCTTAGCGATCCGACAGGGAGTTTACACTGAAGCTTTCTTT. Encoded protein: CASSFLAIRQGVYTEAFF. Supplemented by reference TRBV7-2 and TRBJ1-1, the full variable domain reads GAGVSQSPSNKVTEKGKDVELRCDPISGHTALYWYRQSLGQGLEFLIYFQGNSAPDKSGLPSDRFSAERTGGSVSTLTIQRTQQEDSAVYLCASSFLAIRQGVYTEAFFGQGTRLTVV.

This clonotype occurred many times. V usage is TRBV5-6 and J usage is TRBJ1-4; tentative D call: TRBD1 (6 bases). The germline gives CDR1 SGHDT, CDR2 YYEEEE. The ends were cut back, 4 bases at V and 8 bases at J, with 21 bases in the middle. The CDR3 runs 16 residues. The CDR3 DNA reads TGTGCCAGCAGCCCCGGACAGCCCTTATTAGGGGAAAAACTGTTTTTT. Protein product: CASSPGQPLLGEKLFF. The full variable domain, rest sourced from reference TRBV5-6 and TRBJ1-4, is DAGVTQSPTHLIKTRGQQVTLRCSPKSGHDTVSWYQQALGQGPQFIFQYYEEEERQRGNFPDRFSGHQFPNYSSELNVNALLLGDSALYLCASSPGQPLLGEKLFFGSGTQLSVL.

This clonotype was seen many times. The V call is TRBV29-1, the J call TRBJ1-1, with 7 positions matching TRBD1. The V segment lost 7 bases and the J segment 4 bases; nucleotides outside the gene matches: 9. Germline CDR1 reads SQVTM; CDR2 reads ANQGSEA. This CDR3 contains 13 residues. The CDR3 DNA sequence: TGCAGCGCCAAAAACAGGGGAAGCACTGAAGCTTTCTTT. Its translation: CSAKNRGSTEAFF.

In its sample, this clonotype was seen many times. The chain has TRBV19 and TRBJ1-1; D is uncertain. Germline assignment: CDR1 LNHDA and CDR2 SQIVND (reference sequence). The CDR3 runs 12 residues. The V and J ends lost 8 bases and 0 bases respectively, with 7 bases between them. The CDR3 coding sequence is TGTGCCAGTGGGCAACTGAACACTGAAGCTTTCTTT. Its translation: CASGQLNTEAFF.

Note on this clonotype: A read error may produce the germline difference seen at one junction end. The chain is built from TRBV30 and TRBJ2-2; 8 bases are shared with TRBD1. Germline V gene data show CDR1 as GTSNPN and CDR2 as SVGIG (reference sequence). This CDR3 contains 13 residues. The CDR3 here is CAWRGQGNNEQFF. The CDR3 coding sequence is TGTGCCTGGAGAGGACAGGGCAACAATGAGCAGTTTTTT.

This clonotype was detected only a few times. The genes are TRBV7-2 and TRBJ2-7, with 13 bases lining up with TRBD2. The CDR3 loop spans 19 amino acids. The V and J ends lost 1 base and 4 bases, in that order; junction bases with no gene match: 13. Germline assignment: CDR1 SGHTA and CDR2 FQGNSA. The CDR3 DNA reads as TGTGCCAGCAGCTTAGGGCGAGTACTAGCGGGAGGGCCTCAATACGAGCAGTACTTC. As protein: CASSLGRVLAGGPQYEQYF.

This clonotype was detected ten times or more. This chain uses TRBV18 with TRBJ1-2; D not certain. From germline, CDR1 is KGHSH and CDR2 LQKENI. V shed 0 bases and J shed 5 bases, with 10 bases lying between them. The CDR3 sequence is 14 residues long. This chain's CDR3 is CASSPPRVGYGYTF. The CDR3 DNA reads as TGTGCCAGCTCACCACCAAGGGTCGGGTATGGCTACACCTTC.

This chain links TRBV19 with TRBJ1-2; a weak D match, TRBD1 (5 bases). Per the germline V gene, CDR1 is LNHDA and CDR2 is SQIVND (reference sequence). The V end was cut by 3 bases, the J end by 6 bases, with 11 bases between. This CDR3 comprises 13 residues. CDR3 bases: TGTGCCAGTAGTATTGTTGGGGGAAATGGCTACACCTTC. Amino acids: CASSIVGGNGYTF.

This clonotype has ten or more counts. The J gene is TRBJ2-5, the V gene TRBV18, with D uncertain. CDR1 and CDR2 (germline): KGHSH, LQKENI. V dropped 3 bases and J dropped 5 bases, with 13 bases sitting between them. CDR3 size: 14 residues. In DNA form, the CDR3 reads TGTGCCAGCTCACCTGCAACCCTAGGGGAGACCCAGTACTTC. It is translated as CASSPATLGETQYF.